One and the same sample provided the 32 T cell receptor beta chains below, sequenced in a study of T-cell reconstitution after alpha-beta-depleted transplantation in children. Using unique molecular identifiers, the investigators prepared the TCRbeta library. TCRdb itself ran the PCR reads through MiXCR, one entry per CDR3 protein. Of 600,000 to 700,000 distinct CDR3 sequences in the sample, approximately 16% were seen once. The specimen comprised PBMCs from the stem cell graft donor, sampled from the stem cell graft. The origin of the receptors is a human donor who donated a stem cell graft to a child with acute myeloid leukemia.

This clonotype was seen many times. The chain recombines TRBV29-1 with TRBJ2-4; the D gene is possibly TRBD2 (6 bases). The CDR3 covers 14 residues. Trimming removed 3 bases at V and 8 bases at J, with 17 bases between. The germline V gene has CDR1 SQVTM and CDR2 ANQGSEA. In DNA form, the CDR3 reads TGCAGCGTTGAGGCAGGGCGGGGAGTAGACATTCAGTACTTC. This codes for CSVEAGRGVDIQYF.

In this sample, this clonotype turned up a few times. This chain links TRBV9 with TRBJ2-3, with D possibly matching TRBD2 (6 bases). Between the trimmed V and J ends, which lost 0 bases and 0 bases, there was a span of 11 bases. This CDR3 is 16 amino acids long. In germline, CDR1 is SGDLS, CDR2 YYNGEE. CDR3 DNA: TGTGCCAGCAGCGTAGGACTAGGAGGTAGCACAGATACGCAGTATTTT. Encoded protein: CASSVGLGGSTDTQYF. The complete variable domain, with remaining parts taken from reference TRBV9 and TRBJ2-3, reads DSGVTQTPKHLITATGQRVTLRCSPRSGDLSVYWYQQSLDQGLQFLIQYYNGEERAKGNILERFSAQQFPDLHSELNLSSLELGDSALYFCASSVGLGGSTDTQYFGPGTRLTVL.

The genes are TRBV10-3 and TRBJ2-5, with TRBD2 identical over 9 bases. Per the germline V gene, CDR1 is ENHRY and CDR2 is SYGVKD. The CDR3 covers 15 residues. The J segment lost 1 base and the V segment lost 2 bases, leaving 2 bases of the junction unmatched. The CDR3 spells CAISETAGGQETQYF. CDR3 in DNA: TGTGCCATCAGTGAGACAGCGGGGGGCCAAGAGACCCAGTACTTC.

The chain couples TRBV4-3 to TRBJ2-7; weak D call: TRBD2 (6 bases). The V end lost 1 base, the J end lost 1 base, and 11 bases lay between the germline ends. Germline V CDR1 and CDR2: LGHNA, YSLEER. This CDR3 contains 15 residues. CDR3 residues: CASSQGVGTSYEQYF. Here the CDR3 DNA reads TGCGCCAGCAGCCAAGGGGTCGGGACTTCCTACGAGCAGTACTTC.

The gene calls are TRBV6-5 and TRBJ2-2; 8 bases are shared with TRBD2. This CDR3 is built from 19 residues. Germline-derived CDR1 and CDR2 are MNHEY and SVGAGI. With V trimmed by 0 bases and J by 4 bases, 13 bases remained unmatched. CDR3 region: CASSYSYRRGARGTGELFF. CDR3 nucleotides: TGTGCCAGCAGTTACTCCTATCGGCGGGGGGCTCGCGGCACCGGGGAGCTGTTTTTT.

This sequence joins TRBV7-2 and TRBJ2-2; 7 nucleotides agree with TRBD1. Germline V CDR1 and CDR2: SGHTA, FQGNSA. V trimming: 5 bases; J trimming: 0 bases; junction bases outside the gene matches: 9. The CDR3 extends over 17 amino acids. CDR3 in amino acids: CASSRFSGTANTGELFF. CDR3 coding DNA: TGTGCCAGCAGCAGATTCTCCGGGACAGCGAACACCGGGGAGCTGTTTTTT.

The J gene is TRBJ1-6, the V gene TRBV5-1; the match to TRBD1 covers 7 bases. The germline V gene has CDR1 SGHRS and CDR2 YFSETQ. The CDR3 covers 15 residues. Unmatched junction bases numbered 6, after V lost 4 bases and J lost 5 bases. Written as DNA, the CDR3 is TGCGCCAGCAGCCCGACAGGGAGCGATAATTCACCCCTCCACTTT. It codes for CASSPTGSDNSPLHF.

The chain has TRBV6-5 and TRBJ1-2; a weak D match, TRBD1 (5 bases). The CDR3 has 12 amino acids. The V gene's germline CDR1 is MNHEY and CDR2 SVGAGI. In nucleotides, the CDR3 is TGTGCTACCGGGAGGGGCGTGGAAGGCTACACCTTC. Protein product: CATGRGVEGYTF.

The CDR3 DNA reads as TGTGCCAGCAGAGAGACAAACCACTACTATGGCTACACCTTC. Translating it yields CASRETNHYYGYTF. V and J are TRBV12-3 or TRBV12-4 and TRBJ1-2; no firm D call. The ends were cut back, 6 bases at V and 3 bases at J, with 14 bases in the middle. There are 14 residues in the CDR3.

This clonotype was detected many times. The CDR3: CSVETRGNTEAFF. The CDR3 nucleotides are TGCAGCGTTGAGACCCGGGGGAACACTGAAGCTTTCTTT. The chain recombines TRBV29-1 with TRBJ1-1; D remains unclear. Germline lookup yields CDR1 SQVTM and CDR2 ANQGSEA. V lost 3 bases to trimming and J lost 1 base, with 9 bases between them. This CDR3 spans 13 amino acids.

The sample holds a few counts of this clonotype. V usage is TRBV3-1 and J usage is TRBJ2-1, with D unresolved. V gave up 4 bases and J gave up 4 bases, with 11 bases separating them. CDR1 and CDR2 (germline): LGHDT, YNNKEL (reference sequence). The CDR3 totals 14 residues. In DNA form, the CDR3 reads TGTGCCAGCAGCCTACCGTCGGAGTACAATGAGCAGTTCTTC. Protein: CASSLPSEYNEQFF.

The chain joins TRBV24-1 to TRBJ2-1; D might be TRBD2 (5 bases). This CDR3 is built from 11 residues. The germline CDR1 and CDR2 sequences are KGHDR and SFDVKD. V was trimmed by 5 bases and J by 10 bases, leaving 8 bases between them. CDR3: CATSAGGEQFF. The CDR3 DNA is TGTGCCACCAGTGCAGGAGGAGAGCAGTTCTTC.

This clonotype was seen a handful of times. The genes are TRBV7-8 and TRBJ1-1; no definite D call. With 0 bases removed from V and 0 bases from J, the gap between germline ends came to 8 bases. The CDR3 covers 15 residues. The germline CDR1 and CDR2 sequences are SGHVS and FQNEAQ. The CDR3, as DNA: TGTGCCAGCAGCTTAGCGCTTATGGTGAACACTGAAGCTTTCTTT. Residues: CASSLALMVNTEAFF.

Only a few counts were recorded for this clonotype. The chain employs TRBV6-5 and TRBJ1-1; no clear D. Germline V gene data show CDR1 as MNHEY and CDR2 as SVGAGI. The length of the CDR3 is 13 residues. V was shortened by 0 bases and J by 10 bases, with 12 bases between the two germline ends. The CDR3 bases are TGTGCCAGCAGTTACTCGCCGGTATCCGGAGCTTTCTTT. Translation: CASSYSPVSGAFF.

This chain joins TRBV7-2 and TRBJ2-2; tentatively, D is TRBD2 (6 bases). Trimming removed 1 base from V and 7 bases from J, with 10 bases in between. CDR1 SGHTA and CDR2 FQGNSA come from the germline V gene. This CDR3 region has 14 residues. CDR3 sequence (DNA): TGTGCCAGCAGCTTAGTTGCGGGGTTCGGGGAGCTGTTTTTT. Translating gives CASSLVAGFGELFF.

In its sample, this clonotype was seen many times. V gene TRBV7-2 combines with J gene TRBJ2-1; 10 nucleotides match TRBD1. The CDR3 sequence is 15 residues long. Germline CDR1 and CDR2: SGHTA and FQGNSA. Trimming took 5 bases from V and 9 from J; bases not matched to a gene: 10. CDR3 loop: CASSPGTGDWSEQFF. For the CDR3, the DNA is TGTGCCAGCAGCCCCGGGACAGGGGACTGGAGTGAGCAGTTCTTC.

This clonotype has more than one count but fewer than ten. CDR3 protein: CASSSTGATTTGELFF. CDR3 nucleotides: TGTGCCAGCAGCTCAACAGGGGCCACTACCACCGGGGAGCTGTTTTTT. The rearrangement joins TRBV7-2 to TRBJ2-2, with 7 positions matching TRBD1. V was pared by 4 bases and J by 4 bases, with 9 bases of the junction left unmatched. The CDR3 has 16 amino acids. The V gene's germline CDR1 is SGHTA and CDR2 FQGNSA.

A word on this clonotype: A much larger clone differs by one base, so this may be a read error. This chain joins TRBV7-2 and TRBJ1-2; no clear D gene. The CDR3 sequence is 13 residues long. Germline V gives CDR1 SGHTA, CDR2 FQGNSA. CDR3: CGSSWVAEDGYTF. CDR3 in DNA: TGTGGCAGCAGCTGGGTGGCCGAGGATGGCTACACCTTC.

This clonotype was detected ten times or more. V is TRBV12-3 or TRBV12-4 and J is TRBJ2-7; a weak D match, TRBD1 (5 bases). The CDR3 runs 12 residues. V was clipped by 2 bases and J by 5 bases, with 7 bases between them. CDR3 sequence: CASSLSRDEQYF. The CDR3 nucleotides are TGTGCCAGCAGTTTAAGCAGGGACGAGCAGTACTTC.

The chain couples TRBV6-1 to TRBJ1-2; a possible D gene is TRBD1 (6 bases). Germline lookup yields CDR1 MNHNS and CDR2 SASEGT. V lost 2 bases to trimming and J lost 4 bases, with 14 bases between them. The CDR3 consists of 15 residues. CDR3 loop: CASSEWARGSYGYTF. The CDR3 DNA reads as TGTGCCAGCAGTGAATGGGCCAGGGGATCCTATGGCTACACCTTC.

V gene TRBV6-1 combines with J gene TRBJ2-5; 15 bases are a match to TRBD2. Germline CDR1 reads MNHNS; CDR2 reads SASEGT. The CDR3 loop spans 19 amino acids. Trimming took 5 bases from V and 4 from J; bases not matched to a gene: 14. As DNA, the CDR3 is TGTGCCAGCAGTCCCGGGACTAGCGGGGGGCTTACTATGGGAGAGACCCAGTACTTC. Amino acid sequence: CASSPGTSGGLTMGETQYF.

This clonotype was picked up many times. The gene calls are TRBV24-1 and TRBJ1-2, with 12 bases matching TRBD1. Germline lookup yields CDR1 KGHDR and CDR2 SFDVKD. V was clipped by 4 bases and J by 6 bases; unmatched bases: 8. The CDR3 extends over 16 amino acids. DNA of the CDR3: TGTGCCACCAGTGACCCAGGGACAGGGGGCCGTAATGGCTACACCTTC. Its translation: CATSDPGTGGRNGYTF.

The chain joins TRBV10-2 to TRBJ2-1; the D gene is possibly TRBD1 (6 bases). This CDR3 is built from 17 residues. The V end was cut by 6 bases, the J end by 6 bases, with 24 bases between. From germline, CDR1 is WSHSY and CDR2 SAAADI. The CDR3 protein is CASSQNPPDRFVNEQFF. The CDR3 coding sequence is TGCGCCAGCAGCCAAAACCCCCCGGACAGATTCGTCAATGAGCAGTTCTTC.

In DNA form, the CDR3 reads TGTGCCACCAGTGACTCCCACCAAGAGACCCAGTACTTC. This codes for CATSDSHQETQYF. This sequence joins TRBV24-1 and TRBJ2-5; no definite D call. V was clipped by 4 bases and J by 0 bases, with 5 bases between them. The V gene's germline CDR1 is KGHDR and CDR2 SFDVKD. The length of the CDR3 is 13 residues.

On this clonotype itself: Given the absence of the conserved phenylalanine or tryptophan at the CDR3 end, a read error is likely. The V gene is TRBV9, the J gene TRBJ2-2; 9 bases are a match to TRBD2. After removal of 7 bases from V and 4 bases from J, the junction contained 5 bases not matched to a gene. Germline assignment: CDR1 SGDLS and CDR2 YYNGEE. There are 14 residues in the CDR3. CDR3 protein: CASAGGQGTGELFL. CDR3 bases: TGTGCCAGCGCGGGAGGGCAGGGCACCGGGGAGCTGTTTCTT.

This clonotype has ten or more counts. CDR3 sequence (DNA): TGCAGCGTGGGACCGGGGGCGAACACTGAAGCTTTCTTT. Its protein product is CSVGPGANTEAFF. The V call is TRBV29-1, the J call TRBJ1-1; tentative D call: TRBD1 (6 bases). Trimming took 6 bases from V and 1 from J, leaving 12 bases between them. This CDR3 spans 13 amino acids. Germline-derived CDR1 and CDR2 are SQVTM and ANQGSEA.

At least ten counts were recorded for this clonotype. The chain is built from TRBV29-1 and TRBJ1-3, with D tentatively TRBD1 (5 bases). Germline V CDR1 and CDR2: SQVTM, ANQGSEA. The V and J ends lost 3 bases and 0 bases respectively, with 9 bases between them. CDR3 length equals 14 residues. The CDR3 bases are TGCAGCGTTGACCGGGGCCTCTCTGGAAACACCATATATTTT. This translates into CSVDRGLSGNTIYF.

This chain joins TRBV24-1 and TRBJ2-2; 7 nucleotides line up with TRBD1. After removal of 7 bases from V and 0 bases from J, the junction contained 10 bases not matched to a gene. From germline, CDR1 is KGHDR and CDR2 SFDVKD. This CDR3 contains 17 residues. The chain's CDR3 is CATRGTTGTANTGELFF. In DNA, the CDR3 is TGTGCCACCAGAGGGACCACCGGGACAGCGAACACCGGGGAGCTGTTTTTT.

This clonotype was counted between two and nine times. V is TRBV28 and J is TRBJ2-7; D is unresolved. The CDR3 has 12 amino acids. Trimming took off 7 bases at V and 1 base at J, with 8 bases between the two ends. CDR1 is MDHEN and CDR2 is SYDVKM in the germline V gene. The CDR3 sequence is CASIGQSYEQYV. Here the CDR3 DNA reads TGTGCCAGCATTGGGCAGTCCTACGAGCAGTACGTC.

In its sample, this clonotype was seen a few times. The genes are TRBV6-1 and TRBJ2-7, with TRBD1 matching 7 bases. The J segment lost 0 bases and the V segment lost 5 bases, leaving 7 bases of the junction unmatched. Germline V CDR1 and CDR2: MNHNS, SASEGT. This CDR3 is built from 15 residues. The CDR3 here is CASSPYRDSSYEQYV. The DNA for the CDR3 is TGTGCCAGCAGTCCGTACAGGGACAGCTCCTACGAGCAGTACGTC.

V usage is TRBV5-5 and J usage is TRBJ2-1; TRBD1 is a possible D gene (5 bases). In germline, CDR1 is SGHKS, CDR2 YYEKEE (reference sequence). The CDR3 has 15 amino acids. Deletions cut 2 bases from V and 4 bases from J, with 13 bases between. In DNA form, the CDR3 reads TGTGCCAGCAGCTTCAGGGTAGAAAGGTACAATGAGCAGTTCTTC. Encoded protein: CASSFRVERYNEQFF.

This clonotype was counted at least ten times. The chain carries TRBV29-1 and TRBJ2-5; unclear D gene. The CDR3 runs to 14 residues. Per germline, CDR1 SQVTM and CDR2 ANQGSEA. V was pared by 6 bases and J by 0 bases, with 14 bases between. CDR3 region: CSVGSFNYQETQYF. The CDR3, as DNA: TGCAGCGTGGGGTCCTTTAACTACCAAGAGACCCAGTACTTC.